These T cell receptor beta chains were read from a single sample in a study of blood T cell repertoires in COVID-19. Assay used: immunoSEQ multiplex PCR; TCRdb lists only in-frame clones, some missing. There are 100,000 to 120,000 clones in the sample; around four fifths occur only once, and under 9.5% lies in the top ten. Material for sequencing was peripheral blood. The source is a middle-aged woman with acute or convalescent COVID-19. Both conserved end residues are part of each CDR3. A D gene is named only where the DNA matches it firmly. Part of the rows lack a size; the others show once, few, many or a class for expanded clones.

-	-	TRBV5-1	TRBJ2-7	CASSPTERRTYEQYF	TGCGCCAGCAGCCCCACGGAGCGACGGACCTACGAGCAGTACTTC
-	-	TRBV7-9	TRBJ2-4	CASTFGQNIQYF	TGTGCCAGCACCTTTGGTCAGAACATTCAGTACTTC
-	-	TRBV3-1/TRBV3-2	TRBJ2-7	CASSRQETYEQYF	TGTGCCAGCAGTCGACAGGAAACCTACGAGCAGTACTTC
TRBD1	-	TRBV29-1	TRBJ1-2	CSVTRDRVRGYTF	TGCAGCGTTACCCGGGACAGGGTCCGGGGCTACACCTTC
-	-	TRBV6-6	TRBJ1-1	CASSADGGLPPAFF	TGTGCCAGCAGTGCGGATGGGGGACTCCCGCCAGCTTTCTTT
-	-	TRBV6-5	TRBJ1-1	CASRPGVRNTEAFF	TGTGCCAGCAGGCCAGGGGTCCGGAACACTGAAGCTTTCTTT
-	-	TRBV7-2	TRBJ2-7	CASSFGGGGFPNYEQYF	TGTGCCAGCAGCTTTGGGGGCGGGGGTTTCCCTAACTACGAGCAGTACTTC
TRBD2	-	TRBV7-9	TRBJ2-1	CASSPRGAYNEQFF	TGTGCCAGCAGCCCGCGGGGGGCATACAATGAGCAGTTCTTC
TRBD1	-	TRBV28	TRBJ1-5	CASSFRQGKYSNQPQHF	TGTGCCAGCAGTTTCCGACAGGGGAAATATAGCAATCAGCCCCAGCATTTT
TRBD1	once	TRBV5-1	TRBJ1-2	CASTSRTGTNYGYTF	TGCGCCAGCACTTCCCGGACAGGGACTAACTATGGCTACACCTTC
-	-	TRBV30	TRBJ1-1	CAWSDRGRNTEAFF	TGTGCCTGGAGTGACCGGGGGAGGAACACTGAAGCTTTCTTT
-	once	TRBV27	TRBJ1-3	CASSLEGPTTSGNTIYF	TGTGCCAGCAGTTTGGAAGGCCCAACTACCTCTGGAAACACCATATATTTT
TRBD1	-	TRBV6-6	TRBJ1-2	CASSLQGGRSYGYTF	TGTGCCAGCAGTCTACAGGGGGGGCGTAGCTATGGCTACACCTTC
-	few	TRBV9	TRBJ2-3	CASSVEGEDTQYF	TGTGCCAGCAGCGTAGAGGGGGAAGATACGCAGTATTTT
-	-	TRBV12-5	TRBJ2-3	CASGSRKGSAFTDTQYF	TGTGCTAGTGGCTCCCGGAAGGGTAGCGCCTTCACGGATACGCAGTATTTT
-	-	TRBV6-1	TRBJ2-7	CASSEVGLSSYEQYF	TGTGCCAGCAGTGAAGTGGGGCTCAGCTCCTACGAGCAGTACTTC
-	once	TRBV18	TRBJ1-1	CASSPPAEAEAFF	TGTGCCAGCTCACCACCGGCGGAAGCTGAAGCTTTCTTT